A selection of T cell receptor beta chains follows, all from one sample in a study of T cell repertoires in cytomegalovirus infection. Each CDR3 protein is one row after TCRdb ran MiXCR on the reads. The sample consists of 250,000 to 300,000 distinct CDR3 sequences, over 15% of them appearing once. The material sequenced was CD8+ T cells from PBMCs. The receptors were gathered from a human donor in good health (CMV status not recorded). Some clones in this sample may be carry-over from other donors' samples. The CDR3 runs from the conserved cysteine through the conserved F or W. D genes are given only for firm matches. Expanded clones get a size class; other rows say once, few or many, or leave the size out.

V	D	size	J	DNA	CDR3
TRBV28	TRBD2	few	TRBJ2-1	TGTGCCAGCAGTTTACTAGCGGGGGCGACCTACAATGAGCAGTTCTTC	CASSLLAGATYNEQFF
TRBV4-3	TRBD2	many	TRBJ2-1	TGCGCCAGCAGCCAAGGAGCGGGGTCGACCTACAATGAGCAGTTCTTC	CASSQGAGSTYNEQFF
TRBV7-6	NA	NA	TRBJ1-4	TGTGCCAGCAGCTTAGGTGCGGGACGTCTCAACTCTAATGAAAAACTGTTTTTT	CASSLGAGRLNSNEKLFF
TRBV2	NA	few	TRBJ2-1	TGTGCCAGCAGGACACCCAGGGGAATATTGACAAATGAGCAGTTCTTC	CASRTPRGILTNEQFF
TRBV20-1	TRBD2	few	TRBJ2-1	TGCAGTGTACCGGGACTAGCCTACAATGAGCAGTTCTTC	CSVPGLAYNEQFF
TRBV12-3/TRBV12-4	TRBD2	many	TRBJ2-1	TGTGCCAGCAGTTTTGGGTCGGCTAGCGGGGGGGCCGCCTACAATGAGCAGTTCTTC	CASSFGSASGGAAYNEQFF
TRBV7-2	NA	many	TRBJ2-1	TGTGCCAGCAGCTGGTCCCGCATGGACAATGAGCAGTTCTTC	CASSWSRMDNEQFF
TRBV20-1	TRBD1	many	TRBJ1-6	TGCAGTGCTAGTCTCAGGACAGGGGTAAATTCACCCCTCCACTTT	CSASLRTGVNSPLHF
TRBV5-5	TRBD1	NA	TRBJ1-6	TGTGCCAGCAGCCAACCAGGGACAGCTCTCGCACCCCTCCACTTT	CASSQPGTALAPLHF
TRBV7-8	NA	many	TRBJ1-5	TGTGCCAGCAGCTTAGCGGGGATAGACCCCCAGCATTTT	CASSLAGIDPQHF
TRBV7-9	NA	many	TRBJ2-5	TGTGCCAGCAGCTTAGGGGCCAGCGGGACCCAGTACTTC	CASSLGASGTQYF
TRBV7-9	TRBD2	NA	TRBJ2-1	TGTGCCAGCAGCTGGGAGCGGGGGGTCGACAATGAGCAGTTCTTC	CASSWERGVDNEQFF
TRBV10-3	NA	NA	TRBJ1-1	TGTGCCATCAAGTATGGGATGAACACTGAAGCTTTCTTT	CAIKYGMNTEAFF
TRBV27	NA	few	TRBJ2-7	TGTGCCAGCAGTTTTGAGTCCACCAGGGCCTACGAGCAGTACTTC	CASSFESTRAYEQYF
TRBV7-6	NA	NA	TRBJ1-1	TGTGCCAGCAGCTTTTTCAGTGGGGGCCCGAACACTGAAGCTTTCTTT	CASSFFSGGPNTEAFF
TRBV27	NA	NA	TRBJ2-1	TGTGCCAGCACCCCGGGCGGTCCCTACAATGAGCAGTTCTTC	CASTPGGPYNEQFF
TRBV7-6	NA	many	TRBJ2-2	TGTGCCAGCAGCGCAATCCCCCCGGGCACCGCGAACACCGGGGAGCTGTTTTTT	CASSAIPPGTANTGELFF
TRBV7-9	NA	NA	TRBJ2-7	TGTGCCAGCAGCTTAGCGAACGTCGAGCAGTACTTC	CASSLANVEQYF
TRBV5-6	NA	few	TRBJ1-5	TGTGCCAGCAGCGACAGGCCGGATCAGCCCCAGCATTTT	CASSDRPDQPQHF
TRBV4-1	NA	few	TRBJ2-3	TGCGCCAGCAGCGAAGCGGTACTCCCCCGTAGCACAGATACGCAGTATTTT	CASSEAVLPRSTDTQYF
TRBV5-1	NA	few	TRBJ2-2	TGCGCCAGCAGCTTCCAAGGACACCGAAGGGGCACCGGGGAGCTGTTTTTT	CASSFQGHRRGTGELFF
TRBV11-1	NA	few	TRBJ1-2	TGTGCCAGCAGCCTCACCGGGACATCTAACTATGGCTACACCTTC	CASSLTGTSNYGYTF
TRBV25-1	NA	few	TRBJ1-5	TGTGCCAGCAGTGCCCTGGGCAATCAGCCCCAGCATTTT	CASSALGNQPQHF
TRBV7-6	TRBD1	many	TRBJ1-2	TGTGCCAGCAGCTTAGGGGACAGGGGTAACTATGGCTACACCTTC	CASSLGDRGNYGYTF
TRBV29-1	NA	NA	TRBJ2-1	TGCAGCGTTGAAGGAGGGTTTGGGGTCGGCTACAATGAGCAGTTCTTC	CSVEGGFGVGYNEQFF
TRBV2	NA	NA	TRBJ2-7	TGTGCCAGCCCGACACCGTACGAGCAGTACTTC	CASPTPYEQYF
TRBV7-9	TRBD1	many	TRBJ2-7	TGTGCCAGCAGCTCCCTGTCCGGGACAGGGGTGGACGAGCAGTACTTC	CASSSLSGTGVDEQYF
TRBV11-2	TRBD1	many	TRBJ1-5	TGTGCCAGCAGCTCAACTCAGGGGGGGCCCCAGCATTTT	CASSSTQGGPQHF
TRBV4-1	TRBD2	few	TRBJ2-1	TGCGCCAGCAGCCTCCGTGCGGGGGGCTGGGATGAGCAGTTCTTC	CASSLRAGGWDEQFF
TRBV4-3	TRBD1	few	TRBJ2-1	TGCGCCAGCAGCCAAAGACGAGGGGGCGATGAGCAGTTCTTC	CASSQRRGGDEQFF
TRBV15	TRBD1	few	TRBJ1-1	TGTGCCACCAGCGCGGTGACAGGGTGGGAAACTGAAGCTTTCTTT	CATSAVTGWETEAFF
TRBV7-6	NA	NA	TRBJ2-7	TGTGCCAGCAGCTTATCCGCAAGTAACGAGCAGTACTTC	CASSLSASNEQYF
TRBV6-1	TRBD1	NA	TRBJ1-2	TGTGCCAGCACCGACGAGGGGGCTAATGGCTACACCTTC	CASTDEGANGYTF
TRBV28	TRBD1	NA	TRBJ2-1	TGTGCCAGCAGTTTATCCGCCGGGACAGGGGGTAGGGATGAGCAGTTCTTC	CASSLSAGTGGRDEQFF
TRBV27	TRBD1	NA	TRBJ2-2	TGTGCCAGCGGCCTCATTGGGGGACAGACAAACACCGGGGAGCTGTTTTTT	CASGLIGGQTNTGELFF